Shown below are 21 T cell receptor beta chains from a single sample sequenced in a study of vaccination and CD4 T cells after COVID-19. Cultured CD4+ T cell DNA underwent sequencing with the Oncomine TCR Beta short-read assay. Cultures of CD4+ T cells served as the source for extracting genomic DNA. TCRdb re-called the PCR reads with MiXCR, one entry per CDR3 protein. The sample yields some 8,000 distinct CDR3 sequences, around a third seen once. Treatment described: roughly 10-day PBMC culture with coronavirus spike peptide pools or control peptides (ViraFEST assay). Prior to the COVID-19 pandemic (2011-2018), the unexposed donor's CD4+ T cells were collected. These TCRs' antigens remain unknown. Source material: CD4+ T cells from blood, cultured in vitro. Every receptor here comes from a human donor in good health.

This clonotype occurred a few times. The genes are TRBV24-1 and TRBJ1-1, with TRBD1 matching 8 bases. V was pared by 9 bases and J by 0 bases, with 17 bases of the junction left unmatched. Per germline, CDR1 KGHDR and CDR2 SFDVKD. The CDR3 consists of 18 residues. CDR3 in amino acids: CATEPTRGRHVLNTEAFF. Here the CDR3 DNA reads TGTGCCACCGAGCCGACCAGGGGGCGCCATGTTTTGAACACTGAAGCTTTCTTT.

DNA for the CDR3: TGTGCCAGCTCACCACTACAGTATACATACGAGCAGTACTTC. Amino acids: CASSPLQYTYEQYF. The chain is built from TRBV18 and TRBJ2-7; D remains unclear. Per the germline V gene, CDR1 is KGHSH and CDR2 is LQKENI. V gave up 1 base and J gave up 4 bases, with 11 bases separating them. This CDR3 spans 14 amino acids. Complete variable domain (other parts from reference TRBV18 and TRBJ2-7): NAGVMQNPRHLVRRRGQEARLRCSPMKGHSHVYWYRQLPEEGLKFMVYLQKENIIDESGMPKERFSAEFPKEGPSILRIQQVVRGDSAAYFCASSPLQYTYEQYFGPGTRLTVT.

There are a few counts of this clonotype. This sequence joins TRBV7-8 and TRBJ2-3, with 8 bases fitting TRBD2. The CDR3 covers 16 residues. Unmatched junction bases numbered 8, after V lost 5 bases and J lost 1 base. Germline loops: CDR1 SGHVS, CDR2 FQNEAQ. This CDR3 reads CASSPWTSIRTDTQYF. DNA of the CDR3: TGTGCCAGCAGCCCCTGGACTAGCATACGCACAGATACGCAGTATTTT.

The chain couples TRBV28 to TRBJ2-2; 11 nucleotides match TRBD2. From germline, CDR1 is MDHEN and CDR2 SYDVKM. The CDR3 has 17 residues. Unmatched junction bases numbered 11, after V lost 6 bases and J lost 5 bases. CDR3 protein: CASRGLRASGRTGELFF. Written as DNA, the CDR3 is TGTGCCAGCAGGGGCCTGAGGGCTAGCGGGAGGACCGGGGAGCTGTTTTTT.

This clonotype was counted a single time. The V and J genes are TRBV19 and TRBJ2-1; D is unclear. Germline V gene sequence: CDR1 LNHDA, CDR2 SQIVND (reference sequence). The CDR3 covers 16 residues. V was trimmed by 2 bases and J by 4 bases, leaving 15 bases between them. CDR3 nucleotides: TGTGCCAGTAGTATACGTCAGCACACCGCTTACAATGAGCAGTTCTTC. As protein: CASSIRQHTAYNEQFF.

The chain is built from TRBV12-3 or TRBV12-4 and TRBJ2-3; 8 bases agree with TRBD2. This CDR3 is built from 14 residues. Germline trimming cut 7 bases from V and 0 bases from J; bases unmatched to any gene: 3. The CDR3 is CASTSGLSTDTQYF. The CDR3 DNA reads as TGTGCCAGCACTAGCGGGCTTAGCACAGATACGCAGTATTTT.

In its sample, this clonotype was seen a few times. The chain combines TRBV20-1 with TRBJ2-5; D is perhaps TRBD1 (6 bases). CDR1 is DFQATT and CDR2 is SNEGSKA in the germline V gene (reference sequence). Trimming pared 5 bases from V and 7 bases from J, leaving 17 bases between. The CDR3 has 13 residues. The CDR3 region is CSAWTDSPGTQYF. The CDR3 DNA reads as TGCAGTGCTTGGACAGACTCTCCGGGGACCCAGTACTTC.

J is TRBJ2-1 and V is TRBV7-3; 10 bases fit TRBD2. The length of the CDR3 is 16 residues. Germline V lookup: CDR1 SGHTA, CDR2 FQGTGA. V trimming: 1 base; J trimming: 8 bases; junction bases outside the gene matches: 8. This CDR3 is CASSLRPAGGKDEQFF. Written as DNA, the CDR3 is TGTGCCAGCAGCTTAAGGCCAGCGGGAGGGAAGGATGAGCAGTTCTTC.

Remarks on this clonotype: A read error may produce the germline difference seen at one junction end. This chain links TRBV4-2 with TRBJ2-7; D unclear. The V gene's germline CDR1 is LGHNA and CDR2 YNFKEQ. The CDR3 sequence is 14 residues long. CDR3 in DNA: TGTGCCAGCAGCCAAGAGGACCGACGCTACGAGCAGTACTTT. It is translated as CASSQEDRRYEQYF.

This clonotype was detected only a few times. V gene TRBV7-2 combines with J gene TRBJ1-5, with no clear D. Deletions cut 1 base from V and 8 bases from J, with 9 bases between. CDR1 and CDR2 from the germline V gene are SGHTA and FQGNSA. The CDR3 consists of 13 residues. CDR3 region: CASSLGTGKPQHF. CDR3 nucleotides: TGTGCCAGCAGCTTAGGGACGGGGAAGCCCCAGCATTTT.

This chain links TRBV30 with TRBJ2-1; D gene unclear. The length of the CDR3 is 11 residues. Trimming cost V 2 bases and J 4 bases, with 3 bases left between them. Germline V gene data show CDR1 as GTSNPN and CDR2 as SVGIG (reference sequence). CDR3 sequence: CAWSLYNEQFF. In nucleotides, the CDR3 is TGTGCCTGGAGTCTTTACAATGAGCAGTTCTTC.

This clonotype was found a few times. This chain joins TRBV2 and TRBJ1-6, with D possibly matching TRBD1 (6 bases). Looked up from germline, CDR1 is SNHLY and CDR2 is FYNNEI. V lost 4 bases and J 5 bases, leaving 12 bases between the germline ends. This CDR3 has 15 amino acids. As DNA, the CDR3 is TGTGCCAGCAGTGGCAGGAGGGGGAATAATTCACCCCTCCACTTT. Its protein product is CASSGRRGNNSPLHF.

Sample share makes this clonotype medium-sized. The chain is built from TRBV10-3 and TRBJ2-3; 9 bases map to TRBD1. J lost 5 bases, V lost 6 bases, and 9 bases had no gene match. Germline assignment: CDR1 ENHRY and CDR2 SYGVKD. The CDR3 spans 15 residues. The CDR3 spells CAIRKGQGLGDTQYF. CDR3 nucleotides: TGTGCCATCAGGAAGGGACAGGGCTTGGGAGATACGCAGTATTTT.

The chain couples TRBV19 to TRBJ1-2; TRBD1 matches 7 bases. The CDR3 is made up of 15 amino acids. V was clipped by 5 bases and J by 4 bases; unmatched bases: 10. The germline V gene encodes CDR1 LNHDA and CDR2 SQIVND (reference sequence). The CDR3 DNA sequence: TGTGCCAGTAGTTCCCGGGACAGCCAACCCTATGGCTACACCTTC. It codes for CASSSRDSQPYGYTF.

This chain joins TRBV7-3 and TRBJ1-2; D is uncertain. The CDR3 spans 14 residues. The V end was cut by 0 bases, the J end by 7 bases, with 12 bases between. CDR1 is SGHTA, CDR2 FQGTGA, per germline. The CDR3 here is CASSLTGISGGYTF. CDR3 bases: TGTGCCAGCAGCTTAACGGGGATTTCGGGTGGCTACACCTTC. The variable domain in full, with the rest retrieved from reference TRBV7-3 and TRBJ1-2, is GAGVSQTPSNKVTEKGKYVELRCDPISGHTALYWYRQSLGQGPEFLIYFQGTGAADDSGLPNDRFFAVRPEGSVSTLKIQRTERGDSAVYLCASSLTGISGGYTFGSGTRLTVV.

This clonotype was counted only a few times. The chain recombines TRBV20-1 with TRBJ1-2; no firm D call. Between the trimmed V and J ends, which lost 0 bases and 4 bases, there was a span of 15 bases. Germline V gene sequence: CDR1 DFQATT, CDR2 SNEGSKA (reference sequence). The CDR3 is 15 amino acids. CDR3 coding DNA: TGCAGTGCTAGAGATCGTAGGTCCTCGGCCTATGGCTACACCTTC. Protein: CSARDRRSSAYGYTF.

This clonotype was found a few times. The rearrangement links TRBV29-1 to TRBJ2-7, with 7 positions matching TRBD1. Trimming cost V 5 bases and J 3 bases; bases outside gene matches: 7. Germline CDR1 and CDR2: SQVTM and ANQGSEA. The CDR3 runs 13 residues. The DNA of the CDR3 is TGCAGCGTTACCAGACAGGGTATCTACGAGCAGTACTTC. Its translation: CSVTRQGIYEQYF.

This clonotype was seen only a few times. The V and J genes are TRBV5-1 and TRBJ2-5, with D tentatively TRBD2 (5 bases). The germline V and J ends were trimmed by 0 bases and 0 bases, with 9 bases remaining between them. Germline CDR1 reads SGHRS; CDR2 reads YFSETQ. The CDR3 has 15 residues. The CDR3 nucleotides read TGCGCCAGCAGCTTGGCGGGATCACACCAAGAGACCCAGTACTTC. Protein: CASSLAGSHQETQYF.

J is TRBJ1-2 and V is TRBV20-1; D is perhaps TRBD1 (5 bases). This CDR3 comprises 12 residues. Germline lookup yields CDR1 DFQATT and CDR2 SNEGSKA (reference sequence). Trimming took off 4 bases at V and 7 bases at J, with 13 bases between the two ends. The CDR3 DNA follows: TGCAGTGCTACCGGGACCGCGGTTGGCTACACCTTC. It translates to CSATGTAVGYTF.

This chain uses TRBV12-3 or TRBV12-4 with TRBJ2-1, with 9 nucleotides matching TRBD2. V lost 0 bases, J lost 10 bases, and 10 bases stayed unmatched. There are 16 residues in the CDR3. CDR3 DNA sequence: TGTGCCAGCAGTTTAGCGCGGGGGGGGTTAGATCGAGAGCAGTTCTTC. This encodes CASSLARGGLDREQFF.

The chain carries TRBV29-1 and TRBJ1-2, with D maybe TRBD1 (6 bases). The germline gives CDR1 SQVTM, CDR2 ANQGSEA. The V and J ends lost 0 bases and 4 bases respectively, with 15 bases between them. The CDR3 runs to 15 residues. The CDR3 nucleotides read TGCAGCGTTGAAGAGGCGACAGGCCTCCTCTATGGCTACACCTTC. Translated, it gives CSVEEATGLLYGYTF. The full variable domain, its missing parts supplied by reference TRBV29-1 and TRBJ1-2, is SAVISQKPSRDICQRGTSLTIQCQVDSQVTMMFWYRQQPGQSLTLIATANQGSEATYESGFVIDKFPISRPNLTFSTLTVSNMSPEDSSIYLCSVEEATGLLYGYTFGSGTRLTVV.